These T cell receptor beta chains were read from a single sample in a study of T cell responses to AZD1222 COVID-19 vaccine. Profiled with immunoSEQ multiplex PCR; TCRdb holds only in-frame clones, not every one. This table holds more than 150,000 clones, almost 95% found once. Sequences were derived from peripheral blood, sampled on day 0 of AZD1222 vaccination. All receptors come from an adult in good health. The conserved cysteine and the conserved F or W are not part of the CDR3 here. Rows give clone size only sometimes, using once, few, many, or a class for an expanded clone.

clone size	V gene	J gene	CDR3 protein
once	TRBV7-9	TRBJ1-6	ASSHPGTGVSPLH
.	TRBV27	TRBJ1-2	ASGTGTGGAVAGYT
.	TRBV10-3	TRBJ1-1	AISEAGLDTEAF
.	TRBV28	TRBJ2-5	ASRPEGATQETQY
.	TRBV3-1/TRBV3-2	TRBJ1-3	ASSPSVSGNTIY
.	TRBV29-1	TRBJ1-1	SAGQGVGAF
.	TRBV28	TRBJ1-1	ASSSPTWKLNTEAF
.	TRBV12-5	TRBJ1-5	ASGLPGGGVGQPQH
.	TRBV11-2	TRBJ1-4	ASHARGTTNEKLF
.	TRBV5-6	TRBJ2-1	ASSLKGGPGNEQF
.	TRBV12-5	TRBJ2-1	ASGPDGDSSYNEQF
.	TRBV6-6	TRBJ2-3	ASSRRTRSGPGSSTDTQY
.	TRBV6-5	TRBJ1-3	ASSWGTNSGNTIY
.	TRBV21-1	TRBJ1-6	ASSLYRVSYNSPLH
once	TRBV5-1	TRBJ2-1	ASSSPSTSGRTYNEQF
.	TRBV14	TRBJ1-1	ASSQPLPGRNTEAF
.	TRBV3-1/TRBV3-2	TRBJ1-4	ASSHNVYASEKLF
.	TRBV11-2	TRBJ2-5	ASSSGAGDFQETQY
.	TRBV4-2	TRBJ1-1	ASRPQGSNTEAF
once	TRBV4-2	TRBJ2-1	ASSQDSGSSYNEQF
.	TRBV5-1	TRBJ1-5	ASSMTGPNQPQH
.	TRBV27	TRBJ2-3	ASSPERHTQY
.	TRBV10-3	TRBJ1-3	AISESKQQTIY